This TCR beta chain emerged from a study of immunodeficiency (dated by TCRdb to the late 2010s). About the study as a whole: The repertoires were analyzed to search for VDJ recombination defects and oligoclonality.

Comment on this clone: What antigen it recognizes has not been identified. No much larger clone is present one base from it, and per-base qualities are unavailable.

Study-wide conclusions, independent of this receptor: In the entropy comparisons of patients against healthy controls, patients were shown as n=3 (open circles), and an effect of thymic development was suggested only as a possibility. CD4+ T cell V-J pairing and productive entropy appeared similar between patients and controls. Severe oligoclonality, judged by top-100 and total clonotype frequencies, was seen in patient CD8+ but not CD4+ T cells.

Genomic DNA was extracted with the QIAamp DNA Blood Mini Kit and sent for immunoSEQ repertoire analysis. CDR3 regions were amplified by multiplex PCR from a standard quantity of genomic DNA template. PCR products were sequenced on an Illumina platform. In the authors' own workflow: Alignment of sequences to a reference was performed, and V, D and J gene definitions were taken from IMGT. To get rid of PCR and sequencing errors, closely related sequences were merged using a nearest-neighbor clustering algorithm. V, D and J usage was analyzed in productive unique and total sequences using ImmunoSEQ Analyzer tools and R version 3.6.1. This immuneACCESS table, as held by TCRdb, lists in-frame sequences with V and J called but not all clones. Of the missing ones, under half trace to an unresolved V gene in checked studies; the others have no known cause. The DNA gave D and trimming, while V, J and clone size come from that table. The sample data list approximately 2,500 clones, and approximately 91% of these were observed just once. Roughly 8.5% of the sample lies in the top ten.

Fewer naive CD4 and especially CD8 T cells, with expanded effector memory subpopulations, were found in the patients. CD3+CD4+ T cells were sorted from fresh PBMCs before TCR sequencing. V is cut by 3 bases and J by 1 base, and the space between the germline ends is 12 bases. The germline V gene supplies CDR1 SNHLY and CDR2 FYNNEI. There are 15 amino acids in the CDR3, from cysteine to phenylalanine inclusive. Only the CDR3 DNA stays, 45 bases, in frame from base 1. The chain is made from TRBV2 and TRBJ1-1; the D gene is not confidently resolved. Sequenced: CD4+ T cells from blood. This receptor was identified in a girl aged 5-17 years with POLD1 deficiency. The encoded CDR3 is CASSDRVQRNTEAFF. The DNA is as follows: TGTGCCAGCAGTGACCGGGTACAGAGGAACACTGAAGCTTTCTTT. Reference TRBV2 and TRBJ1-1 genes cover what lies past the CDR3, so the full variable domain is EPEVTQTPSHQVTQMGQEVILRCVPISNHLYFYWYRQILGQKVEFLVSFYNNEISEKSEIFDDQFSVERPDGSNFTLKIRSTKLEDSAMYFCASSDRVQRNTEAFFGQGTRLTVV.